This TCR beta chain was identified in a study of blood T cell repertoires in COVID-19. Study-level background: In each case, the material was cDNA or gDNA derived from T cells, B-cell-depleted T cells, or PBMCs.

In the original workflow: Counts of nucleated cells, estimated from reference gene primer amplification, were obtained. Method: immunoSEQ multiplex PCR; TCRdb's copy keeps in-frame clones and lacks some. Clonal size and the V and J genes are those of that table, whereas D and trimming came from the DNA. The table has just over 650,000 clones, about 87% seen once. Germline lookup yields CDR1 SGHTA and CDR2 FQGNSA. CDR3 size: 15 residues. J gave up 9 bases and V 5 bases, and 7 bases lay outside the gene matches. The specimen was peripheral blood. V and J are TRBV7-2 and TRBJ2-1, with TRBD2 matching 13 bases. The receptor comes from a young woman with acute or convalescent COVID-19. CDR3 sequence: CASSATSGGAGEQFF. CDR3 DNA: TGTGCCAGCAGCGCCACTAGCGGGGGGGCCGGTGAGCAGTTCTTC.